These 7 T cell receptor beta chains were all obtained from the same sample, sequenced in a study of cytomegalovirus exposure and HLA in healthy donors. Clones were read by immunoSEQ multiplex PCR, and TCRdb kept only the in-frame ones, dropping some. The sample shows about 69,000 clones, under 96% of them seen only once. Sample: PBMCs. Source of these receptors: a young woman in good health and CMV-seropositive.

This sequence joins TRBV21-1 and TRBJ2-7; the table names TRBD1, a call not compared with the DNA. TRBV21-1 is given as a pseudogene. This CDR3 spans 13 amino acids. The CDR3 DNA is TGTGCCAGCAGCACCCGACAGGCCCCCGAGCAGTACTTC. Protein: CASSTRQAPEQYF.

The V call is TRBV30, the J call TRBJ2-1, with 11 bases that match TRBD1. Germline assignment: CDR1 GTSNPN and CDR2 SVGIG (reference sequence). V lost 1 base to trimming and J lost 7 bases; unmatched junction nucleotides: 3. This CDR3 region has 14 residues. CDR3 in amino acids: CAWSEGQGANEQFF. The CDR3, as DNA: TGTGCCTGGAGTGAAGGACAGGGGGCGAATGAGCAGTTCTTC.

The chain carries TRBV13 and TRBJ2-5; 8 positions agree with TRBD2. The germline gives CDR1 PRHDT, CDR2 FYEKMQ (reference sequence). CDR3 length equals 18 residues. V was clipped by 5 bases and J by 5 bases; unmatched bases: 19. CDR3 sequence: CASSGPVRTSQPRETQYF. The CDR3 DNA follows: TGTGCCAGCAGCGGGCCTGTCAGGACTAGCCAACCCCGGGAGACCCAGTACTTC.

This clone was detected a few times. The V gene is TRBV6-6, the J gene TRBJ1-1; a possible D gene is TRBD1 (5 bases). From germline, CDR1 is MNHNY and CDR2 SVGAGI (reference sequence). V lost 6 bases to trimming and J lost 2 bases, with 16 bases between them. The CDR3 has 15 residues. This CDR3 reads CASSGTPGGNTEAFF. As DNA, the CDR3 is TGTGCCAGCAGCGGGACGCCGGGGGGAAACACTGAAGCTTTCTTT.

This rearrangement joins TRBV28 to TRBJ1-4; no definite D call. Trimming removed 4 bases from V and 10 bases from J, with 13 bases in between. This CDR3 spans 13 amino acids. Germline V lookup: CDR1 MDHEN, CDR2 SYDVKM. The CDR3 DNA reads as TGTGCCAGCAGTTCCCCTTATTTCGTAAAACTGTTTTTT. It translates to CASSSPYFVKLFF. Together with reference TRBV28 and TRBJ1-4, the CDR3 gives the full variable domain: DVKVTQSSRYLVKRTGEKVFLECVQDMDHENMFWYRQDPGLGLRLIYFSYDVKMKEKGDIPEGYSVSREKKERFSLILESASTNQTSMYLCASSSPYFVKLFFGSGTQLSVL.

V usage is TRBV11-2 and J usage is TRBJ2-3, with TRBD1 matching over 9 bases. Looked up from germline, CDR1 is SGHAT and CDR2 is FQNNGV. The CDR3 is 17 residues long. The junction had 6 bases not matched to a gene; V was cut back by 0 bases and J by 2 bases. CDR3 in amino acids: CASSLERGDRVTDTQYF. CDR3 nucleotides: TGTGCCAGCAGCTTAGAGAGGGGGGACAGGGTCACAGATACGCAGTATTTT. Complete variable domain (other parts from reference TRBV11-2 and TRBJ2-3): EAGVAQSPRYKIIEKRQSVAFWCNPISGHATLYWYQQILGQGPKLLIQFQNNGVVDDSQLPKDRFSAERLKGVDSTLKIQPAKLEDSAVYLCASSLERGDRVTDTQYFGPGTRLTVL.

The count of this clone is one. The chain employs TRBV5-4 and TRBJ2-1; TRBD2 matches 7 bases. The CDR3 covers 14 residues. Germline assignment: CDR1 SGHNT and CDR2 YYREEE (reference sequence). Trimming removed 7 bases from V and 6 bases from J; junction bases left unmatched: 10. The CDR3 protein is CASGRGGSPNEQFF. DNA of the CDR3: TGTGCCAGCGGGCGGGGCGGGAGCCCCAATGAGCAGTTCTTC.